These T cell receptor beta chains were read from a single sample in a study of blood T cell repertoires in COVID-19. Profiled with immunoSEQ multiplex PCR; TCRdb holds only in-frame clones, not every one. This table has under 150,000 clones, roughly 83% appearing once. Sequenced: peripheral blood. The origin of the receptors is a young man with acute or convalescent COVID-19. Both conserved end residues are trimmed from each CDR3.

ASSLYPSGPASTDTQY	TRBV28	TRBJ2-3
SVEDLVGTPIQETQY	TRBV29-1	TRBJ2-5
ASRPTVQETQY	TRBV5-6	TRBJ2-5
ASSLEGLGLETQY	TRBV5-5	TRBJ2-5
ASSWGGEADTQY	TRBV28	TRBJ2-3
ASLLSGTSDEQF	TRBV5-1	TRBJ2-1
ASSLSDRVSGMNTEAF	TRBV27	TRBJ1-1
ASSLRGGGSYEQY	TRBV4-1	TRBJ2-7
ASSMSNQPQH	TRBV19	TRBJ1-5
ASSSQTGHTEAF	TRBV5-1	TRBJ1-1
ASRTEDRPLH	TRBV2	TRBJ1-6
ASSILLLQGAVETEAF	TRBV18	TRBJ1-1
AISEGDRVSYNEQF	TRBV10-3	TRBJ2-1
ASSGGQGAPTEAF	TRBV5-1	TRBJ1-1
ASGYGAGAVQETQY	TRBV12-5	TRBJ2-5
ASSQEISLRGGLYNEQF	TRBV3-1/TRBV3-2	TRBJ2-1
AWSIRTARDSPLH	TRBV30	TRBJ1-6
ASSNVVTGVQETQY	TRBV19	TRBJ2-5
ASSPPGRATNTEAF	TRBV18	TRBJ1-1
ASSTRAGDGDEQF	TRBV11-1	TRBJ2-1
ASSSGTRRTGELF	TRBV5-8	TRBJ2-2
ASSLAGGTLRNEQF	TRBV5-5	TRBJ2-1
ASSQGGRDWAGANVLT	TRBV3-1/TRBV3-2	TRBJ2-6
ASSLTWDSHNEQF	TRBV7-3	TRBJ2-1
ATSTDKGREKLF	TRBV15	TRBJ1-4
ASSLLRESGNTIY	TRBV5-5	TRBJ1-3
ASSQLAGGHHEQF	TRBV3-1/TRBV3-2	TRBJ2-1
ASSRRDREANYGYT	TRBV19	TRBJ1-2
ASSPVPGLVYQETQY	TRBV3-1/TRBV3-2	TRBJ2-5
ASSPTGDGYT	TRBV6-6	TRBJ1-2
ASSQSPEYGYT	TRBV3-1/TRBV3-2	TRBJ1-2